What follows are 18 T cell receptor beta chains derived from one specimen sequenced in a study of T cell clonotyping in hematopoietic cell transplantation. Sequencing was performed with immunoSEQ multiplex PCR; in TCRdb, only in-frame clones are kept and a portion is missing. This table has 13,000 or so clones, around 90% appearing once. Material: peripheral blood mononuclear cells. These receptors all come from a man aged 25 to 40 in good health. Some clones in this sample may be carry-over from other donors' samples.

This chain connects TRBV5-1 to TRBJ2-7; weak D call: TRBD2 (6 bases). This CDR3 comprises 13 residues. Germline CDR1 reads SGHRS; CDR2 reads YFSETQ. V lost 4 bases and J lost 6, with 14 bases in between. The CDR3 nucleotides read TGCGCCAGCAGCGTCAGCCTCGGGGGCGAGCAGTACTTC. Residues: CASSVSLGGEQYF.

The CDR3 here is CASSRTSGGQETQYF. Here the CDR3 DNA reads TGTGCCAGCAGCCGTACTAGCGGGGGTCAAGAGACCCAGTACTTC. The V gene is TRBV5-6, the J gene TRBJ2-5, with 11 bases matching TRBD2. Germline CDR1 SGHDT, CDR2 YYEEEE. With 4 bases clipped from V and 2 bases from J, the junction kept 4 bases outside the gene matches. The CDR3 is 15 amino acids.

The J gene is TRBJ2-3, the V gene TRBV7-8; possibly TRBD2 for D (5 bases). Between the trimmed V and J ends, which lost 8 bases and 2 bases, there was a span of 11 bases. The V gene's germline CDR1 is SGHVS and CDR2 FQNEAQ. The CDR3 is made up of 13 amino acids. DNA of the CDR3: TGTGCCAGCCGGACTCGCTTCACAGATACGCAGTATTTT. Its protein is CASRTRFTDTQYF.

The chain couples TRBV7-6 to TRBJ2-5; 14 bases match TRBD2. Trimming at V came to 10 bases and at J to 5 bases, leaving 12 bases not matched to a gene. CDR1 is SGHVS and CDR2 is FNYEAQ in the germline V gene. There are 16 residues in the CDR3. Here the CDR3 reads CATGTSGGVGVETQYF. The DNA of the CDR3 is TGTGCCACAGGGACTAGCGGGGGAGTAGGGGTGGAGACCCAGTACTTC.

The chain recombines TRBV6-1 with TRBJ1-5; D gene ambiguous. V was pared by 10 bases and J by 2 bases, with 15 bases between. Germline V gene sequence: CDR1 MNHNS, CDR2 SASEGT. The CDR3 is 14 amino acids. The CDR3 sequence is CATRILIGNQPQHF. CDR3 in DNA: TGTGCCACCCGTATCCTTATAGGCAATCAGCCCCAGCATTTT.

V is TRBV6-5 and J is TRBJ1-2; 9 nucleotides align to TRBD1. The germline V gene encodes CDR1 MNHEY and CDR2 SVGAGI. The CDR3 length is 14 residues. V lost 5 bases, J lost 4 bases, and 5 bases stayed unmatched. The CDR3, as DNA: TGTGCCAGCAGTCGGGACAGGGACCTCTATGGCTACACCTTC. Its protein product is CASSRDRDLYGYTF.

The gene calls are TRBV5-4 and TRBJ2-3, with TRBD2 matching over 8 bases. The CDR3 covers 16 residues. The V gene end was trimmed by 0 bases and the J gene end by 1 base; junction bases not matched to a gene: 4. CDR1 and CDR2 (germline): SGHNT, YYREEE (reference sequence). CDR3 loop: CASSLGAGGRTDTQYF. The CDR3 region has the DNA TGTGCCAGCAGCTTGGGGGCGGGAGGCCGCACAGATACGCAGTATTTT.

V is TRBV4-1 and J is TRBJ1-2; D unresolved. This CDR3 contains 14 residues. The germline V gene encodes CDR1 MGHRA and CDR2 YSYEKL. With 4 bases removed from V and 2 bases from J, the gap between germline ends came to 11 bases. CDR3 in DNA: TGCGCCAGCAGCCCCGGACGGGGAAACTATGGCTACACCTTC. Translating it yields CASSPGRGNYGYTF.

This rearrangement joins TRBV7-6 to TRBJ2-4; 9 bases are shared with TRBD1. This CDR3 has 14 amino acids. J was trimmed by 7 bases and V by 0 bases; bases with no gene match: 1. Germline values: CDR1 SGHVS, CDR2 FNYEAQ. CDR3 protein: CASSLAGQGNIQYF. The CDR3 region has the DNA TGTGCCAGCAGCTTAGCGGGACAGGGTAACATTCAGTACTTC.

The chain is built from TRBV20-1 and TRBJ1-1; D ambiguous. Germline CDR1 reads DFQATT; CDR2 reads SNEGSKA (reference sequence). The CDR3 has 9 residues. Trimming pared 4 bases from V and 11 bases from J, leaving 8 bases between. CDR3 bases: TGCAGTGCTACGCCTCCCGCTTTCTTT. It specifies CSATPPAFF.

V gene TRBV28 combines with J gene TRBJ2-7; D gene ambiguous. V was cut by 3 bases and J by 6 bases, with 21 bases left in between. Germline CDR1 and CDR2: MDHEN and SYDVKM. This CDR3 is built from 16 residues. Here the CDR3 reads CASSFFGQLHPLEQYF. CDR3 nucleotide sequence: TGTGCCAGCAGTTTTTTCGGCCAACTCCATCCCCTCGAGCAGTACTTC.

CDR3 nucleotide sequence: TGTGCCAGCAGTTACCCGGGACAGGGCTACAATGAGCAGTTCTTC. Protein sequence: CASSYPGQGYNEQFF. This rearrangement joins TRBV6-5 to TRBJ2-1; 9 bases match TRBD1. CDR1 and CDR2 (germline): MNHEY, SVGAGI. Germline trimming cut 2 bases from V and 3 bases from J; bases unmatched to any gene: 2. This CDR3 region has 15 residues.

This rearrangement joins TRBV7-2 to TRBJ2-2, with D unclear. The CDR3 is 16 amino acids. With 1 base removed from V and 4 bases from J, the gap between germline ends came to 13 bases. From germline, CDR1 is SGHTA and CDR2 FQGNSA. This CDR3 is CASSLVGTSTTGELFF. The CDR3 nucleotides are TGTGCCAGCAGCTTAGTGGGCACTTCAACCACCGGGGAGCTGTTTTTT.

CDR3: CAWRWGGSGRFLNEQFF. Written as DNA, the CDR3 is TGTGCCTGGAGATGGGGGGGTAGCGGGAGATTTCTCAATGAGCAGTTCTTC. The V and J genes are TRBV30 and TRBJ2-1; 9 bases fit TRBD2. The germline gives CDR1 GTSNPN, CDR2 SVGIG (reference sequence). This CDR3 region has 17 residues. Unmatched junction bases numbered 15, after V lost 3 bases and J lost 6 bases.

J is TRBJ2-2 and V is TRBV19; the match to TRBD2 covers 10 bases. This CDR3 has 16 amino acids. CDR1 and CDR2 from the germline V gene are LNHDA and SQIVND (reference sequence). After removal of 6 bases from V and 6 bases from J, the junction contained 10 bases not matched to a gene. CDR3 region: CASRVPSGSWSGELFF. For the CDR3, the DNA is TGTGCCAGTAGGGTCCCTAGCGGGAGCTGGTCCGGGGAGCTGTTTTTT. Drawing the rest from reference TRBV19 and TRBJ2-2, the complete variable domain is DGGITQSPKYLFRKEGQNVTLSCEQNLNHDAMYWYRQDPGQGLRLIYYSQIVNDFQKGDIAEGYSVSREKKESFPLTVTSAQKNPTAFYLCASRVPSGSWSGELFFGEGSRLTVL.

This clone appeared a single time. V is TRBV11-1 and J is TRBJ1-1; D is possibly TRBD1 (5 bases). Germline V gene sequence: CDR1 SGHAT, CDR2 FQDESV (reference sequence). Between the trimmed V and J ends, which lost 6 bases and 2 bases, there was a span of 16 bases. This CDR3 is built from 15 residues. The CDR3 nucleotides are TGTGCCAGCAGACCAACTCCAGACAGTAACACTGAAGCTTTCTTT. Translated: CASRPTPDSNTEAFF.

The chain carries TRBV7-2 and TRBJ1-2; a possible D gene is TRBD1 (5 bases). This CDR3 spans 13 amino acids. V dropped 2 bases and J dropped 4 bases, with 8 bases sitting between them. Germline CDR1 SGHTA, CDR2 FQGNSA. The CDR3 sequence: CASSLLTAYGYTF. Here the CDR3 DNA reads TGTGCCAGCAGCTTACTGACAGCCTATGGCTACACCTTC.

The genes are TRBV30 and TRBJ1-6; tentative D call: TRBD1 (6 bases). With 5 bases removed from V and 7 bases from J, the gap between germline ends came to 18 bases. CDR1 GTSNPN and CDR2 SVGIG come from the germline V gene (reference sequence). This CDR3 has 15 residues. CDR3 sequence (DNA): TGTGCCTGGGGTCGCGGTGGGGGGCCAAATTCACCCCTCCACTTT. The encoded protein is CAWGRGGGPNSPLHF.